The rows below give T cell receptor beta chains drawn from one sample of a study of cytomegalovirus exposure and HLA in healthy donors. Generated by immunoSEQ multiplex PCR, the TCRdb table keeps only in-frame clones and is missing some. Here the sample table reports about 42,000 clones. The sequenced material came from PBMCs. The receptors were sampled from a man aged 25-45 years in good health and CMV-seronegative. The CDR3 runs from the conserved cysteine through the conserved F or W. A D gene is named only where the DNA matches it firmly.

cdr3_aa: CASSGGSVSGANVLTF; d_call: .; v_call: TRBV6-4
cdr3_aa: CASSLGQAGGGTGELFF; d_call: TRBD2; v_call: TRBV5-1
cdr3_aa: CASSPDRGASNEQFF; d_call: TRBD1; v_call: TRBV18
cdr3_aa: CASSAGNTEAFF; d_call: .; v_call: TRBV2
cdr3_aa: CATSREPLGLAGGTDTQYF; d_call: TRBD2; v_call: TRBV15
cdr3_aa: CASSLRQGGNTEAFF; d_call: TRBD1; v_call: TRBV5-4
cdr3_aa: CSVEPVLNTEAFF; d_call: .; v_call: TRBV29-1
cdr3_aa: CASSPLQGSTDTQYF; d_call: .; v_call: TRBV18
cdr3_aa: CASSQDLGRPYTEAFF; d_call: .; v_call: TRBV14
cdr3_aa: CAGTGSGYGYTF; d_call: .; v_call: TRBV28
cdr3_aa: CASSQERDSKGDTQYF; d_call: TRBD1; v_call: TRBV4-3
cdr3_aa: CAWSLSSYNSPLHF; d_call: .; v_call: TRBV30
cdr3_aa: CASSQRDRGIYEQYF; d_call: TRBD1; v_call: TRBV19
cdr3_aa: CASSQIYSNQPQHF; d_call: .; v_call: TRBV27
cdr3_aa: CAWSVLAGGSNQPQHF; d_call: TRBD1; v_call: TRBV30
cdr3_aa: CASSIGLADDNEQFF; d_call: TRBD2; v_call: TRBV19
cdr3_aa: CASSYTHFQGHYGYTF; d_call: .; v_call: TRBV6-5
cdr3_aa: CASSVGTGISSGANVLTF; d_call: TRBD1; v_call: TRBV9
cdr3_aa: CASSRTSGIQETQYF; d_call: TRBD2; v_call: TRBV7-9
cdr3_aa: CASSLGQGGNYGYTF; d_call: TRBD1; v_call: TRBV7-8
cdr3_aa: CSVGDRDFPNSPLHF; d_call: TRBD1; v_call: TRBV29-1
cdr3_aa: CAWSGYRGSADTQYF; d_call: TRBD1; v_call: TRBV30
cdr3_aa: CASSSIRYRDSGIF; d_call: TRBD1; v_call: TRBV5-6
cdr3_aa: CASSQPLGQWGNYGYTF; d_call: .; v_call: TRBV4-1
cdr3_aa: CASSQAGTGVTGELFF; d_call: TRBD1; v_call: TRBV4-1
cdr3_aa: CASSFRTDSTDTQYF; d_call: .; v_call: TRBV6-5
cdr3_aa: CASTPGQGGEAFF; d_call: TRBD1; v_call: TRBV9
cdr3_aa: CSVDHRGLNYGYTF; d_call: TRBD1; v_call: TRBV29-1
cdr3_aa: CASSVGGGPNTEAFF; d_call: .; v_call: TRBV9
cdr3_aa: CAWSVGFWDTITEAFF; d_call: .; v_call: TRBV30
cdr3_aa: CAWSVSGSNTGELFF; d_call: TRBD2; v_call: TRBV30
cdr3_aa: CASSPRPGERAYEQYF; d_call: .; v_call: TRBV4-1
cdr3_aa: CASSLPLGLQYF; d_call: .; v_call: TRBV13
cdr3_aa: CASSARQGVNTEAFF; d_call: TRBD1; v_call: TRBV7-9
cdr3_aa: CASSQDRLAGLYEQYF; d_call: TRBD2; v_call: TRBV4-1
cdr3_aa: CASSVGTGGIDTQYF; d_call: TRBD1; v_call: TRBV7-7